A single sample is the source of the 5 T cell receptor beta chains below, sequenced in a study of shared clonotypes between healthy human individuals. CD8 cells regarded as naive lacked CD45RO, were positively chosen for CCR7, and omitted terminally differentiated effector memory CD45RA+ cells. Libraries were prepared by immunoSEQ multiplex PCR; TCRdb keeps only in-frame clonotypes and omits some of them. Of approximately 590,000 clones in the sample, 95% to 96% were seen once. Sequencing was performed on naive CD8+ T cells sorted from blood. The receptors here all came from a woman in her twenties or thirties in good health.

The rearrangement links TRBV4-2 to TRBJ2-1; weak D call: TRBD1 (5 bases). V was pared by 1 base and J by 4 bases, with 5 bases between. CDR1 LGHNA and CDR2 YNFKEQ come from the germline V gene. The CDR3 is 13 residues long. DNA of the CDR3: TGTGCCAGCAGCCAAGGACAGTACAATGAGCAGTTCTTC. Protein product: CASSQGQYNEQFF.

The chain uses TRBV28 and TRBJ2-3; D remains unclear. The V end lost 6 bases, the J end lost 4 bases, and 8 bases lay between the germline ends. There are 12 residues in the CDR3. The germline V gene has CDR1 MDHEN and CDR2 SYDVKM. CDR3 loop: CASSRWADTQYF. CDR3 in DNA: TGTGCCAGCAGCCGCTGGGCAGATACGCAGTATTTT.

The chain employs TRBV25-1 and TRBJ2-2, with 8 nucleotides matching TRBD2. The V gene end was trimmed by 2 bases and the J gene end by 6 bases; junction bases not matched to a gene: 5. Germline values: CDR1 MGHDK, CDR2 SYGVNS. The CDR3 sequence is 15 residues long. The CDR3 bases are TGTGCCAGCAGTGAAAGGACTAGCCCGCCCGGGGAGCTGTTTTTT. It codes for CASSERTSPPGELFF. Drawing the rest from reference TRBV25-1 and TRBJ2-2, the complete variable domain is EADIYQTPRYLVIGTGKKITLECSQTMGHDKMYWYQQDPGMELHLIHYSYGVNSTEKGDLSSESTVSRIRTEHFPLTLESARPSHTSQYLCASSERTSPPGELFFGEGSRLTVL.

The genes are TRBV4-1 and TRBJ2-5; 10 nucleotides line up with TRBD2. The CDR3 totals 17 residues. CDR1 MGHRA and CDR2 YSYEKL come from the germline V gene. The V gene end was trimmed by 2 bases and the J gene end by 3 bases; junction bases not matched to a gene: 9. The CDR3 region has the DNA TGCGCCAGCAGCCAACGCCCCGGACTAGCGGCTGAAGAGACCCAGTACTTC. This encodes CASSQRPGLAAEETQYF.

The CDR3 region is CASSSRGVKPQHF. The CDR3 nucleotides read TGTGCCAGCAGTTCTAGGGGAGTGAAGCCCCAGCATTTT. The V call is TRBV28, the J call TRBJ1-5, with D tentatively TRBD1 (5 bases). V was pared by 4 bases and J by 8 bases, with 12 bases between. Per germline, CDR1 MDHEN and CDR2 SYDVKM. This CDR3 region has 13 residues.